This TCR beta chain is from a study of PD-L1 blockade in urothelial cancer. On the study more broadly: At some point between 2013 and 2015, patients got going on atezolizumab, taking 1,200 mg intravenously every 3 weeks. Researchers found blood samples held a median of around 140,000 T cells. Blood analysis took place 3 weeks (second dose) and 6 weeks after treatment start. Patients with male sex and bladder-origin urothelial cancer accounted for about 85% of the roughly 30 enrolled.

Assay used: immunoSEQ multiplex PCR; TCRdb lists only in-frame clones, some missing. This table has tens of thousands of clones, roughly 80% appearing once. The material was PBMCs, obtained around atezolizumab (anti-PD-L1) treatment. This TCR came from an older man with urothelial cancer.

CDR3 region: CASSYLGQARLPQHF. DNA for the CDR3: TGTGCCAGCAGTTACTTAGGACAGGCCAGGTTGCCCCAGCATTTT. The rearrangement uses TRBV6-6 and TRBJ1-5; 7 bases are shared with TRBD1. Germline CDR1 MNHNY, CDR2 SVGAGI (reference sequence). The V gene end was trimmed by 1 base and the J gene end by 9 bases; junction bases not matched to a gene: 9. There are 15 residues in the CDR3.